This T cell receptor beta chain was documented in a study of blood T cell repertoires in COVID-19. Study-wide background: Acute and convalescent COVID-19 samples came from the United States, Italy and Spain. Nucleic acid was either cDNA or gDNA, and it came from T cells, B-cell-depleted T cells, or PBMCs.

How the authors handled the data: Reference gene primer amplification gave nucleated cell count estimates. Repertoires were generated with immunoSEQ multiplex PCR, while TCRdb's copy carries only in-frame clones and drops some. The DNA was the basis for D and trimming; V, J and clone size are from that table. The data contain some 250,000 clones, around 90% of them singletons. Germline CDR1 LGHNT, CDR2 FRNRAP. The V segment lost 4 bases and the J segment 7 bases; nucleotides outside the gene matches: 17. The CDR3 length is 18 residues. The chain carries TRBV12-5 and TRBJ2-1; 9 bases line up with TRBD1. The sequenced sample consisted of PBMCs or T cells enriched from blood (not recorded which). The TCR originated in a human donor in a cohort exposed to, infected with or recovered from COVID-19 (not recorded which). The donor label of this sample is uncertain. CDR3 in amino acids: CASGSPSATGGSENEQFF. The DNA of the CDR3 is TGTGCTAGTGGTTCCCCCTCAGCGACAGGGGGAAGTGAAAATGAGCAGTTCTTC.